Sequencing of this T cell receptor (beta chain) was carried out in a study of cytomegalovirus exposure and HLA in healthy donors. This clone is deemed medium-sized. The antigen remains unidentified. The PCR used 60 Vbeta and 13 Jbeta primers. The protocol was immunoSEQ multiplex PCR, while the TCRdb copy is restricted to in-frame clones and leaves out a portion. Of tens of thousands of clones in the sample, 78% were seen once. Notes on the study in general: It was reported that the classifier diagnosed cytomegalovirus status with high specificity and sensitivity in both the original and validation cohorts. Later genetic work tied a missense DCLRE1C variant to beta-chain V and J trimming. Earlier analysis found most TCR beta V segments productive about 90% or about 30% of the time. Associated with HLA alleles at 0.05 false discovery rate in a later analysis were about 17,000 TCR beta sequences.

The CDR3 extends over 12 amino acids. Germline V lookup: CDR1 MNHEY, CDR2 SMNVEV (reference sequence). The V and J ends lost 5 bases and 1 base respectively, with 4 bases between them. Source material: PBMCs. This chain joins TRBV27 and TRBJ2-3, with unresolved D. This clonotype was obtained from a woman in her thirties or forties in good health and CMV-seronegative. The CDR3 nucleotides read TGTGCCAGCAGTCGAGGCACAGATACGCAGTATTTT. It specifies CASSRGTDTQYF.